This record looks at one T cell receptor (beta chain) sequence and its context. Germline CDR1 and CDR2: SGHTA and FQGNSA. This CDR3 region has 13 residues. Losses at the gene ends were 6 bases for V and 8 bases for J; bases not matched to a gene: 6. The sample belongs to a study of cytomegalovirus exposure and HLA in healthy donors. The method was immunoSEQ multiplex PCR; TCRdb's version includes in-frame clones alone and lacks a portion of them. The data show 160,000 or so clones, around 85% seen once. Sequencing input: PBMCs. The chain carries TRBV7-2 and TRBJ2-1; 8 bases map to TRBD2. The receptor's source is a man aged 25-40 years in good health and CMV-seropositive. CDR3 loop: CASRSGLAHEQFF. CDR3 sequence (DNA): TGTGCCAGCAGATCCGGACTAGCCCATGAGCAGTTCTTC.